The text below deals with one T cell receptor (beta chain). Samples came from axillary lymph nodes draining the breast cancer. The data belong to a study of breast tumors, draining lymph nodes, adjacent tissues. Germline CDR1 and CDR2: MDHEN and SYDVKM. The CDR3 sequence is 15 residues long. V shed 5 bases and J shed 6 bases, with 20 bases lying between them. TCRdb re-called the multiplex PCR reads through MiXCR, storing one row per CDR3 protein. The data hold about 80,000 distinct CDR3 sequences, with under 25% observed a single time. Sequenced sample: axillary lymph node tissue. The sequence was obtained from a female donor with breast cancer. Some clones in this sample may be carry-over from other donors' samples. The chain links TRBV28 to TRBJ2-7; D is unclear. As DNA, the CDR3 is TGTGCCAGCAGTCCATTCACAGCACCTCTTGGCGAGCAGTACTTC. Its protein is CASSPFTAPLGEQYF.